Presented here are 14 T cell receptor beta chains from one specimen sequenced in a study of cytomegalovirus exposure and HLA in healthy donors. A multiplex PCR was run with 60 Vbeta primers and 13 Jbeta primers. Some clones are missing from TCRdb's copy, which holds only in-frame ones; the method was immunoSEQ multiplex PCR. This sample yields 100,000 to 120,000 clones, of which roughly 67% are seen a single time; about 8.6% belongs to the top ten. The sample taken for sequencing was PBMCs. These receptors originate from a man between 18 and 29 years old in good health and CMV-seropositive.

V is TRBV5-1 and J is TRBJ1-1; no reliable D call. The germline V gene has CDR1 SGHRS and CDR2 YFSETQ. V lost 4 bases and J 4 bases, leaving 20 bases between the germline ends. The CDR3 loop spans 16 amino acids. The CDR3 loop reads CASSPGGGTSGTEAFF. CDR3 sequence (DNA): TGCGCCAGCAGCCCGGGAGGCGGAACGTCGGGCACTGAAGCTTTCTTT.

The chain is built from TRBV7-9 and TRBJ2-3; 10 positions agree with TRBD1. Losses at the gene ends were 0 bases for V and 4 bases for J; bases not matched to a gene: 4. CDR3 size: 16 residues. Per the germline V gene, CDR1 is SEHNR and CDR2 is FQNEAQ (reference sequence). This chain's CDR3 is CASSLAYGTGADTQYF. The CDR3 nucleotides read TGTGCCAGCAGCTTAGCGTACGGGACAGGGGCAGATACGCAGTATTTT.

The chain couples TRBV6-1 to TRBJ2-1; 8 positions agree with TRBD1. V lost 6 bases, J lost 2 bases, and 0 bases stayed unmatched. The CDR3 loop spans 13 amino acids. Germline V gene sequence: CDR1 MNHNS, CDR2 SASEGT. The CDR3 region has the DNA TGTGCCAGCAGGGACAGGGCCTACAATGAGCAGTTCTTC. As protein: CASRDRAYNEQFF.

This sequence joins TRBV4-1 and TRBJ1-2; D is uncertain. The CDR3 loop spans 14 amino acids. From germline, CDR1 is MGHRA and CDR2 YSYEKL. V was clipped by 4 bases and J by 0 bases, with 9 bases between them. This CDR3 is CASSPSEANYGYTF. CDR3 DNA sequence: TGCGCCAGCAGCCCCAGCGAAGCTAACTATGGCTACACCTTC.

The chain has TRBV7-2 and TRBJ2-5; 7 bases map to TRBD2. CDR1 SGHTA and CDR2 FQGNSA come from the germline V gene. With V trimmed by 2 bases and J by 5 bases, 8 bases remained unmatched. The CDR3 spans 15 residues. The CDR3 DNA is TGTGCCAGCAGCTTACAGGTCGGGGGGAGGGAGACCCAGTACTTC. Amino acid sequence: CASSLQVGGRETQYF.

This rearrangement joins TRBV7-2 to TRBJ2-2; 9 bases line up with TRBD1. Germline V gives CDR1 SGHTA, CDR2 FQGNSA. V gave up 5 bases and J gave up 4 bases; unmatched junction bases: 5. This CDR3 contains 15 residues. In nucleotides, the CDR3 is TGTGCCAGCAGCCCCGGGACAGGGCTCACCGGGGAGCTGTTTTTT. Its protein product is CASSPGTGLTGELFF.

The CDR3 reads CASSSDRGGNGEKLFF. CDR3 in DNA: TGCGCCAGCAGTTCGGACAGGGGCGGTAATGGGGAAAAACTGTTTTTT. This sequence joins TRBV5-1 and TRBJ1-4; 9 positions agree with TRBD1. V lost 5 bases and J lost 8; bases outside the gene matches: 13. The length of the CDR3 is 16 residues. Germline V gene lookup returns CDR1 SGHRS and CDR2 YFSETQ.

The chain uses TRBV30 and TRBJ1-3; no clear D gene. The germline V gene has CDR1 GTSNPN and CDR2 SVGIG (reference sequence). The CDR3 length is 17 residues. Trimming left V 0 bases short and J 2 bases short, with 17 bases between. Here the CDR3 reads CAWSVNSGSAAGNTIYF. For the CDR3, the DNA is TGTGCCTGGAGTGTTAATTCGGGGAGTGCGGCTGGAAACACCATATATTTT.

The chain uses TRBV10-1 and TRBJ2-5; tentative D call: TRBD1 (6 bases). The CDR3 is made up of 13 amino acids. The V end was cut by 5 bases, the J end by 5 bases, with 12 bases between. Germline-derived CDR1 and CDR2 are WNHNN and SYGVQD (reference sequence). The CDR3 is CASSSTGGETQYF. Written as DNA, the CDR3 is TGCGCCAGCAGTTCGACAGGAGGCGAGACCCAGTACTTC.

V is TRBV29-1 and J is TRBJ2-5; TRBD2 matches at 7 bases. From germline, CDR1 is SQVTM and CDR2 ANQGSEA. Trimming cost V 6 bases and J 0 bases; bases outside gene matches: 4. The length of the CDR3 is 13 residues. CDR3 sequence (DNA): TGCAGCGTCCAAGCGGGACACCAAGAGACCCAGTACTTC. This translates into CSVQAGHQETQYF.

The CDR3 DNA reads TGTGCCAGCAGCCGGACTTCCACCTACAATGAGCAGTTCTTC. As protein: CASSRTSTYNEQFF. V and J are TRBV7-2 and TRBJ2-1, with TRBD2 as a possible D gene (5 bases). Germline-derived CDR1 and CDR2 are SGHTA and FQGNSA. This CDR3 is built from 14 residues. V shed 5 bases and J shed 2 bases, with 10 bases lying between them.

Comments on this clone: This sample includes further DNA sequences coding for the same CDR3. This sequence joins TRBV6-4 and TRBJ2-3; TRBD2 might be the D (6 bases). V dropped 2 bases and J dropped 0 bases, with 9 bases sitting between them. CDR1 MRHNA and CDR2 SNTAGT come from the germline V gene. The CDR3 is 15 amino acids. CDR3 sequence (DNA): TGTGCCAGCAGTGACGTCGGGGGTAGCACAGATACGCAGTATTTT. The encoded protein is CASSDVGGSTDTQYF.

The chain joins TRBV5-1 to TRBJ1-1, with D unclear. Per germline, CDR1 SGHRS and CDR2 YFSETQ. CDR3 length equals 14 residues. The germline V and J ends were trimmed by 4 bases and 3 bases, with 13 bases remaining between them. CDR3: CASSVRLHDTEAFF. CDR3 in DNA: TGCGCCAGCAGCGTCAGGCTACATGACACTGAAGCTTTCTTT.

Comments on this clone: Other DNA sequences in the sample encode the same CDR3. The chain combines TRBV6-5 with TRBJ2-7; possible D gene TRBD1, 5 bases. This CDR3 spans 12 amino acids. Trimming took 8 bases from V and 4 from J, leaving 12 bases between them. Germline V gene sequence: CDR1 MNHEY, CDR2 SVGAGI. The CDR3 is CASPPRGYEQYF. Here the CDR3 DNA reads TGTGCCAGCCCCCCAAGGGGTTACGAGCAGTACTTC.